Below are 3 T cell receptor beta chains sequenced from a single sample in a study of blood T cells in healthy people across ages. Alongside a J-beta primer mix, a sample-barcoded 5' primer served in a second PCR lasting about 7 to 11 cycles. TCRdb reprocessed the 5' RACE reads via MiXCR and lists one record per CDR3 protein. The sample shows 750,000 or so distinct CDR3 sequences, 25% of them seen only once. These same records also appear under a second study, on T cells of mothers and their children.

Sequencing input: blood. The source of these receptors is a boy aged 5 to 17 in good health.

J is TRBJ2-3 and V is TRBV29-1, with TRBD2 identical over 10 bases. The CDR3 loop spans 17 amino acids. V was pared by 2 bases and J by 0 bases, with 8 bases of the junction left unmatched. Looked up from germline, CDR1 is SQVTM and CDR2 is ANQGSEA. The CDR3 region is CSVETGTSASSTDTQYF. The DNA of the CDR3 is TGCAGCGTTGAAACCGGGACTAGCGCCTCTAGCACAGATACGCAGTATTTT.

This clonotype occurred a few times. The CDR3 DNA is TGTGCCAGCAGCTGGACCGGGACTAGCTCCTACGAGCAGTACTTC. Amino acids: CASSWTGTSSYEQYF. V is TRBV7-2 and J is TRBJ2-7; 8 bases map to TRBD2. The CDR3 totals 15 residues. The junction had 5 bases not matched to a gene; V was cut back by 4 bases and J by 0 bases. Germline V gives CDR1 SGHTA, CDR2 FQGNSA.

The CDR3 loop is CSVTGTVNNEQFF. The CDR3 region has the DNA TGCAGCGTTACTGGGACAGTGAACAATGAGCAGTTCTTC. This rearrangement joins TRBV29-1 to TRBJ2-1; 7 positions agree with TRBD1. Looked up from germline, CDR1 is SQVTM and CDR2 is ANQGSEA. V lost 5 bases, J lost 5 bases, and 6 bases stayed unmatched. The CDR3 contains 13 residues.